The 21 T cell receptor beta chains below all came from one sample that was sequenced in a study of identical twins' blood T cells. TCRdb re-called the 5' RACE reads with MiXCR, one entry per CDR3 protein. Of 350,000 to 450,000 distinct CDR3 sequences in the sample, over 25% were seen once. Material: PBMCs. The receptors here all came from a woman aged 18 to 50 in good health.

The chain employs TRBV3-1 and TRBJ1-1; D is unresolved. Germline CDR1 LGHDT, CDR2 YNNKEL (reference sequence). This CDR3 spans 14 amino acids. V was clipped by 4 bases and J by 4 bases, with 13 bases between them. The CDR3 DNA sequence: TGTGCCAGCAGCCGAAAGACGTCGGGCACTGAAGCTTTCTTT. Protein product: CASSRKTSGTEAFF. Complete variable domain (other parts from reference TRBV3-1 and TRBJ1-1): DTAVSQTPKYLVTQMGNDKSIKCEQNLGHDTMYWYKQDSKKFLKIMFSYNNKELIINETVPNRFSPKSPDKAHLNLHINSLELGDSAVYFCASSRKTSGTEAFFGQGTRLTVV.

At least ten counts were recorded for this clonotype. This rearrangement joins TRBV14 to TRBJ1-1, with 8 bases that match TRBD1. The germline V gene encodes CDR1 SGHDN and CDR2 FVKESK. This CDR3 spans 15 amino acids. The junction had 8 bases not matched to a gene; V was cut back by 4 bases and J by 4 bases. The CDR3 sequence: CASSPQGAVGTEAFF. CDR3 DNA sequence: TGTGCCAGCAGCCCCCAGGGGGCGGTGGGCACTGAAGCTTTCTTT.

The chain has TRBV3-1 and TRBJ1-1; D gene unclear. The ends were cut back, 1 base at V and 6 bases at J, with 12 bases in the middle. Per the germline V gene, CDR1 is LGHDT and CDR2 is YNNKEL (reference sequence). The CDR3 totals 14 residues. The CDR3 DNA is TGTGCCAGCAGCCAAGCCGGACTGGGCTCTGAAGCTTTCTTT. Translation: CASSQAGLGSEAFF. Complete variable domain (other parts from reference TRBV3-1 and TRBJ1-1): DTAVSQTPKYLVTQMGNDKSIKCEQNLGHDTMYWYKQDSKKFLKIMFSYNNKELIINETVPNRFSPKSPDKAHLNLHINSLELGDSAVYFCASSQAGLGSEAFFGQGTRLTVV.

In its sample, this clonotype was seen a few times. The chain couples TRBV12-5 to TRBJ1-1; no clear D. The ends were cut back, 1 base at V and 0 bases at J, with 3 bases in the middle. The CDR3 is 13 amino acids. Germline CDR1 reads LGHNT; CDR2 reads FRNRAP. CDR3 DNA: TGTGCTAGTGGTTTGGGGCTGAACACTGAAGCTTTCTTT. Protein: CASGLGLNTEAFF.

At least ten counts were recorded for this clonotype. The chain employs TRBV6-6 and TRBJ2-3; D not certain. Germline V gives CDR1 MNHNY, CDR2 SVGAGI (reference sequence). V lost 6 bases, J lost 1 base, and 8 bases lay in between. The CDR3 sequence is 13 residues long. CDR3 region: CASRPPGTDTQYF. The CDR3 coding sequence is TGTGCCAGCAGGCCCCCTGGCACAGATACGCAGTATTTT.

The chain links TRBV5-1 to TRBJ1-1; the match to TRBD1 covers 7 bases. With 8 bases clipped from V and 1 base from J, the junction kept 5 bases outside the gene matches. Per the germline V gene, CDR1 is SGHRS and CDR2 is YFSETQ. This CDR3 spans 13 amino acids. The chain's CDR3 is CASKWTGNTEAFF. In DNA, the CDR3 is TGCGCCAGTAAATGGACAGGGAACACTGAAGCTTTCTTT.

This clonotype was found a few times. The chain recombines TRBV29-1 with TRBJ1-1; 8 bases are shared with TRBD1. V lost 4 bases, J lost 1 base, and 5 bases stayed unmatched. This CDR3 contains 14 residues. Germline values: CDR1 SQVTM, CDR2 ANQGSEA. The CDR3 sequence is CSVVRTGGNTEAFF. CDR3 bases: TGCAGCGTTGTCCGTACAGGGGGGAACACTGAAGCTTTCTTT.

The chain employs TRBV6-1 and TRBJ1-1; D is undetermined. The germline V and J ends were trimmed by 3 bases and 5 bases, with 10 bases remaining between them. Per the germline V gene, CDR1 is MNHNS and CDR2 is SASEGT. CDR3 size: 13 residues. CDR3 region: CASSELGQTEAFF. The CDR3 nucleotides read TGTGCCAGCAGTGAGCTTGGGCAGACTGAAGCTTTCTTT.

Many counts were recorded for this clonotype. The chain combines TRBV29-1 with TRBJ1-1; D is undetermined. Germline lookup yields CDR1 SQVTM and CDR2 ANQGSEA. With 6 bases removed from V and 1 base from J, the gap between germline ends came to 9 bases. The CDR3 covers 12 residues. The CDR3 reads CSVPSPNTEAFF. DNA for the CDR3: TGCAGCGTCCCCAGCCCGAACACTGAAGCTTTCTTT.

This clonotype appeared a few times. The V and J genes are TRBV2 and TRBJ1-5; no firm D call. V was cut by 4 bases and J by 4 bases, with 11 bases left in between. Germline CDR1 reads SNHLY; CDR2 reads FYNNEI. This CDR3 region has 14 residues. CDR3: CASSGGGPNQPQHF. The CDR3 DNA reads as TGTGCCAGCAGTGGGGGAGGTCCAAATCAGCCCCAGCATTTT.

The table lists this clonotype with many counts. The chain uses TRBV24-1 and TRBJ2-2; no clear D gene. Germline V gives CDR1 KGHDR, CDR2 SFDVKD. The CDR3 extends over 13 amino acids. The V and J ends lost 4 bases and 6 bases respectively, with 8 bases between them. In DNA form, the CDR3 reads TGTGCCACCAGTGACTCGAGTTCCGGGGAGCTGTTTTTT. Translated: CATSDSSSGELFF.

The chain employs TRBV14 and TRBJ2-1; D gene uncertain. CDR3 length equals 14 residues. V lost 4 bases, J lost 15 bases, and 22 bases lay in between. Germline CDR1 reads SGHDN; CDR2 reads FVKESK. CDR3 sequence (DNA): TGTGCCAGCAGCCCCCTAACGACCAGGCCCCGACCGTTCTTC. It encodes CASSPLTTRPRPFF.

This clonotype was seen only a few times. DNA of the CDR3: TGTGCCAGTAGGGACAGTGGCAGCACTGAAGCTTTCTTT. Residues: CASRDSGSTEAFF. The J gene is TRBJ1-1, the V gene TRBV19, with D tentatively TRBD1 (6 bases). The germline V gene encodes CDR1 LNHDA and CDR2 SQIVND (reference sequence). Trimming shortened V by 6 bases and J by 4 bases, and 12 bases separated the two germline ends. This CDR3 spans 13 amino acids.

This sequence joins TRBV20-1 and TRBJ2-3; the D gene is possibly TRBD2 (5 bases). The CDR3 consists of 11 residues. From germline, CDR1 is DFQATT and CDR2 SNEGSKA (reference sequence). CDR3 coding DNA: TGCAGACCTAGCTCCACAGATACGCAGTATTTT. It yields the protein CRPSSTDTQYF.

The chain combines TRBV5-1 with TRBJ1-1; D possibly corresponds to TRBD1 (5 bases). V shed 3 bases and J shed 7 bases, with 16 bases lying between them. Germline CDR1 SGHRS, CDR2 YFSETQ. The CDR3 covers 14 residues. The CDR3: CASSWAGPEYEAFF. CDR3 sequence (DNA): TGCGCCAGCAGCTGGGCAGGGCCCGAATATGAAGCTTTCTTT.

This clonotype turned up a few times. This chain joins TRBV20-1 and TRBJ2-3, with 8 positions matching TRBD1. V lost 1 base and J lost 0; bases outside the gene matches: 12. Germline V lookup: CDR1 DFQATT, CDR2 SNEGSKA (reference sequence). CDR3 size: 18 residues. CDR3 in DNA: TGCAGTGCTAGAGGATCGGGACAGGATGGGACTAGCACAGATACGCAGTATTTT. Its protein is CSARGSGQDGTSTDTQYF.

This clonotype showed up just a few times. The chain couples TRBV29-1 to TRBJ1-5; D might be TRBD1 (6 bases). V lost 0 bases to trimming and J lost 4 bases, with 10 bases between them. The CDR3 runs 14 residues. Germline CDR1 SQVTM, CDR2 ANQGSEA. The CDR3 is CSVEEGGGNQPQHF. The CDR3 DNA sequence: TGCAGCGTTGAAGAAGGAGGGGGGAATCAGCCCCAGCATTTT.

This clonotype was seen repeatedly, ten times or more. V and J are TRBV5-1 and TRBJ1-4, with D possibly being TRBD1 (5 bases). Germline V lookup: CDR1 SGHRS, CDR2 YFSETQ. Trimming pared 1 base from V and 4 bases from J, leaving 17 bases between. The CDR3 has 17 amino acids. The CDR3, as DNA: TGCGCCAGCAGCTTGTATGATACAGGAGATTTTAATGAAAAACTGTTTTTT. It is translated as CASSLYDTGDFNEKLFF.

This clonotype was counted only a few times. The chain carries TRBV2 and TRBJ1-1; D is undetermined. V dropped 10 bases and J dropped 1 base, with 10 bases sitting between them. The CDR3 loop spans 12 amino acids. Germline values: CDR1 SNHLY, CDR2 FYNNEI. CDR3 DNA sequence: TGTGCCACCAGGACTGCGAACACTGAAGCTTTCTTT. This encodes CATRTANTEAFF.

This clonotype was picked up one time. This may be a read error, as it is one base from a much larger clone. V gene TRBV2 combines with J gene TRBJ2-1; either TRBD1 or TRBD2 may supply D (5 bases each). The V end lost 3 bases, the J end lost 9 bases, and 15 bases lay between the germline ends. The length of the CDR3 is 14 residues. Germline loops: CDR1 SNHLY, CDR2 FYNNEI. CDR3: CASSEGVWGGEQFF. The DNA for the CDR3 is TGTGCCAGCAGTGAGGGGGTATGGGGCGGTGAGCAGTTCTTC.

This clonotype was observed a handful of times. The V gene is TRBV20-1, the J gene TRBJ2-5; a weak D match, TRBD2 (6 bases). The CDR3 spans 15 residues. V shed 0 bases and J shed 2 bases, with 13 bases lying between them. From germline, CDR1 is DFQATT and CDR2 SNEGSKA (reference sequence). CDR3 amino acids: CSARDHRLAQETQYF. DNA for the CDR3: TGCAGTGCTAGAGATCATAGGCTAGCGCAAGAGACCCAGTACTTC.